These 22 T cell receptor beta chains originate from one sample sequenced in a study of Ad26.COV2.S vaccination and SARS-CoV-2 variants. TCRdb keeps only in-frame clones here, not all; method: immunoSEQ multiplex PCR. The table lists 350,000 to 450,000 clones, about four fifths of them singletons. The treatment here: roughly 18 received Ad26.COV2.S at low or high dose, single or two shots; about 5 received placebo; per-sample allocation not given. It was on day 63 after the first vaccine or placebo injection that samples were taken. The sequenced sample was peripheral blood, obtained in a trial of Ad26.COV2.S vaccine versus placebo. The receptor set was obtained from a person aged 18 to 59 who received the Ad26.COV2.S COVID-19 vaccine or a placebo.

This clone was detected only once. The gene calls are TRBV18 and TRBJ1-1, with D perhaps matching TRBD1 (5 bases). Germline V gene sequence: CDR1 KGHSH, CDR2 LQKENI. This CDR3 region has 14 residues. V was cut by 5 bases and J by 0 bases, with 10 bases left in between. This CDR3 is CASSNQGLNTEAFF. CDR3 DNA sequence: TGTGCCAGCTCAAATCAGGGTTTGAACACTGAAGCTTTCTTT.

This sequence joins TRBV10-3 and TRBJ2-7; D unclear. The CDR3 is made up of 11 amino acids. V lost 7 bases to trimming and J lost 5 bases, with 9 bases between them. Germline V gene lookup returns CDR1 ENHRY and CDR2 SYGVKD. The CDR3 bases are TGTGCCATCATGTCCCTTGACGAGCAGTACTTC. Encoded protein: CAIMSLDEQYF.

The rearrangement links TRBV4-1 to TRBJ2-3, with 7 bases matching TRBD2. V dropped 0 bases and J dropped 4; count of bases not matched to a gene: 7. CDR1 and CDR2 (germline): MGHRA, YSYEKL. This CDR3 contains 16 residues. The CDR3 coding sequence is TGCGCCAGCAGCCAAGAGGGGCGGGGAGGGGCAGATACGCAGTATTTT. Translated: CASSQEGRGGADTQYF.

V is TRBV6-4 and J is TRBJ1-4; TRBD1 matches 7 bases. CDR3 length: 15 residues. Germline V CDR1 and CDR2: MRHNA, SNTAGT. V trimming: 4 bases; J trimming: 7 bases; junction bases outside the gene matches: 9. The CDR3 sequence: CASSVTGAKGEKLFF. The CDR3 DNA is TGTGCCAGCAGTGTTACAGGGGCGAAGGGTGAAAAACTGTTTTTT.

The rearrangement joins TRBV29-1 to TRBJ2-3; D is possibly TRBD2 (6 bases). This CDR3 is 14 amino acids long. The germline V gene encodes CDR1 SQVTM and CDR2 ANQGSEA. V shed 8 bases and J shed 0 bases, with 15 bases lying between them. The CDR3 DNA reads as TGCAGCTTCTGGGACTGGATCAGCACAGATACGCAGTATTTT. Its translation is CSFWDWISTDTQYF.

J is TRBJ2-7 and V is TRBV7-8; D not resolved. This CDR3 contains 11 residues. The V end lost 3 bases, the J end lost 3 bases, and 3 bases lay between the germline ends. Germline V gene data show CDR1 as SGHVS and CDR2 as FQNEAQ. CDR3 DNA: TGTGCCAGCAGCTTGTACTACGAGCAGTACTTC. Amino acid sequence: CASSLYYEQYF. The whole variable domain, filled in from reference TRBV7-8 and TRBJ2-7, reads GAGVSQSPRYKVAKRGQDVALRCDPISGHVSLFWYQQALGQGPEFLTYFQNEAQLDKSGLPSDRFFAERPEGSVSTLKIQRTQQEDSAVYLCASSLYYEQYFGPGTRLTVT.

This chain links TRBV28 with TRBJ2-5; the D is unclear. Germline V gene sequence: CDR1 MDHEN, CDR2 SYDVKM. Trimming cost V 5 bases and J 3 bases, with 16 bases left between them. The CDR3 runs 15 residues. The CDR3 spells CASSPGWSAKETQYF. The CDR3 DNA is TGTGCCAGCAGTCCCGGTTGGAGCGCGAAAGAGACCCAGTACTTC.

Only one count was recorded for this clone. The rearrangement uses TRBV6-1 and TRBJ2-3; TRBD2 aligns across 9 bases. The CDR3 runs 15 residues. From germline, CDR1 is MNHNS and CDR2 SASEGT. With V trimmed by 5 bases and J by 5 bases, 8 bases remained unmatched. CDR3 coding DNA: TGTGCCAGCAGTCATATGGCGGGGGGGGTAGATACGCAGTATTTT. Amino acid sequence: CASSHMAGGVDTQYF.

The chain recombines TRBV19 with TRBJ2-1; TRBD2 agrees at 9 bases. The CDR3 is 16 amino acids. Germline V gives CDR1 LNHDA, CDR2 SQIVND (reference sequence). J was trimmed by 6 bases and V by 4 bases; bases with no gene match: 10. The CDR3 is CASSRSGLALPNEQFF. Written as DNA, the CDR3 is TGTGCCAGTAGTAGATCAGGACTAGCGCTCCCCAATGAGCAGTTCTTC. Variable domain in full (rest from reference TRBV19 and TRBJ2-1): DGGITQSPKYLFRKEGQNVTLSCEQNLNHDAMYWYRQDPGQGLRLIYYSQIVNDFQKGDIAEGYSVSREKKESFPLTVTSAQKNPTAFYLCASSRSGLALPNEQFFGPGTRLTVL.

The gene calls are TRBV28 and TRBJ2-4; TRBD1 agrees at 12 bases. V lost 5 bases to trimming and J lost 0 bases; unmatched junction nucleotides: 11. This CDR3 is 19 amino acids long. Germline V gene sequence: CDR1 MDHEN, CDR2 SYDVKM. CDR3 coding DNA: TGTGCCAGCAGTCCTAGAGGGACAGGGGGCAGGATAGCCAAAAACATTCAGTACTTC. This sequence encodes CASSPRGTGGRIAKNIQYF.

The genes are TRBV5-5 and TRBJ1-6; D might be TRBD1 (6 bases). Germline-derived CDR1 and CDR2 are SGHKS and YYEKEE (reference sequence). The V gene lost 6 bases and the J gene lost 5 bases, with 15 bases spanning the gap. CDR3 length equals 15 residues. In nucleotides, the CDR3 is TGTGCCAGCACCAACCCTGACAGGAATAATTCACCCCTCCACTTT. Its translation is CASTNPDRNNSPLHF.

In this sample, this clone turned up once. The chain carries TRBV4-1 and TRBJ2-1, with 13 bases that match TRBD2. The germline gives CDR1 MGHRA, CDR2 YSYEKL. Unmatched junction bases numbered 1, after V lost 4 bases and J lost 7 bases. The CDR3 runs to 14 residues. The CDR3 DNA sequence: TGCGCCAGCAGCCCGGGACTAGCGGGGAATGAGCAGTTCTTC. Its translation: CASSPGLAGNEQFF.

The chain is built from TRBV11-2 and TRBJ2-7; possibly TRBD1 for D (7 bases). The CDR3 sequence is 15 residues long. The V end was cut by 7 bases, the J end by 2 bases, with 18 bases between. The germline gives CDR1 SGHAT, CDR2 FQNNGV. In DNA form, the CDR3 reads TGTGCCAGCACTCTAGGGGGGCAGGGGGCCTACGAGCAGTACTTC. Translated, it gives CASTLGGQGAYEQYF.

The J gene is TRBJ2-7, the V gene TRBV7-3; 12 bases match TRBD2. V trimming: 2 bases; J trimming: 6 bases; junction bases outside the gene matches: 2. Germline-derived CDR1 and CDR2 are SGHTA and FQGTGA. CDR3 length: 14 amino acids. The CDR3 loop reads CASSLLAGGGEQYF. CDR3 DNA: TGTGCCAGCAGCTTACTAGCGGGAGGGGGCGAGCAGTACTTC.

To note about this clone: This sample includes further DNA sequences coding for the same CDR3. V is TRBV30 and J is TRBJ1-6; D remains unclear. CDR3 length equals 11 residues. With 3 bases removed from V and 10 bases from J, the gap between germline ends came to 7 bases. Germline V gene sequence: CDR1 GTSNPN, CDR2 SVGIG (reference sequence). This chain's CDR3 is CAWRTGSPLHF. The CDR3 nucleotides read TGTGCCTGGAGGACGGGATCACCCCTCCACTTT.

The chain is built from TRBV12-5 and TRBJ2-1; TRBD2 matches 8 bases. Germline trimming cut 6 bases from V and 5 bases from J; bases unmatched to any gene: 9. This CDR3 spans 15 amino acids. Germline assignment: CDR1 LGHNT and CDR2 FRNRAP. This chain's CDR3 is CASGLGLAKDNEQFF. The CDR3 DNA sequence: TGTGCTAGTGGCCTCGGACTAGCTAAGGACAATGAGCAGTTCTTC.

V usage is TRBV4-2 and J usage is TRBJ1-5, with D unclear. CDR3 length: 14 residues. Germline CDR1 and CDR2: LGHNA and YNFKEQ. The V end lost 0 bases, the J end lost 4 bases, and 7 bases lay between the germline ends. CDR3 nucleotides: TGTGCCAGCAGCCAAGATGTAAAGAATCAGCCCCAGCATTTT. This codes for CASSQDVKNQPQHF.

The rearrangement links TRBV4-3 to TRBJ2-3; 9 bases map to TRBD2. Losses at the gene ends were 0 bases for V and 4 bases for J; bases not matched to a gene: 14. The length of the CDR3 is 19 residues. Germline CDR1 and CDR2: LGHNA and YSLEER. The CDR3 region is CASSQEIGAGGFGADTQYF. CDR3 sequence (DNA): TGCGCCAGCAGCCAAGAAATTGGAGCGGGGGGCTTCGGGGCAGATACGCAGTATTTT.

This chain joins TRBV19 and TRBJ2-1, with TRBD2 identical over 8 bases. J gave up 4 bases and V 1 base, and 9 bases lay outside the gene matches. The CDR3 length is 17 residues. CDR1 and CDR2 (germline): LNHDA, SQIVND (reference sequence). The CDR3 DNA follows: TGTGCCAGTAGTATAGGAATGGCGGGGGGCCCTTACAATGAGCAGTTCTTC. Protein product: CASSIGMAGGPYNEQFF.

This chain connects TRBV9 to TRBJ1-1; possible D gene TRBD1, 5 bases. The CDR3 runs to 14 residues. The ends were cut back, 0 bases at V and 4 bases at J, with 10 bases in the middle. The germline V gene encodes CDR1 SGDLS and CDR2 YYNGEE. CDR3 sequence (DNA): TGTGCCAGCAGCGTAGTGGGGGGTGGCACTGAAGCTTTCTTT. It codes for CASSVVGGGTEAFF.

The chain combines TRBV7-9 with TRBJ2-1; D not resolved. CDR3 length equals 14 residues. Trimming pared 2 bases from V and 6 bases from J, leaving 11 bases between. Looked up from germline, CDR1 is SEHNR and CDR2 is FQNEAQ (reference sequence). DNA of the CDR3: TGTGCCAGCAGCTTACGGGCAGGCGTCAATGAGCAGTTCTTC. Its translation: CASSLRAGVNEQFF. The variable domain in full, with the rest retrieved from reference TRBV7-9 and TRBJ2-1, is DTGVSQNPRHKITKRGQNVTFRCDPISEHNRLYWYRQTLGQGPEFLTYFQNEAQLEKSRLLSDRFSAERPKGSFSTLEIQRTEQGDSAMYLCASSLRAGVNEQFFGPGTRLTVL.

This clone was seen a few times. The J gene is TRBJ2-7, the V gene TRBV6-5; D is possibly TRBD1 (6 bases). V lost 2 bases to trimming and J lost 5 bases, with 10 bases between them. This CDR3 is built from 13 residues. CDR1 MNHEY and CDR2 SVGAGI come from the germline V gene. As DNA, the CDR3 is TGTGCCAGCAGTTACCTCAGGGGCCACGAGCAGTACTTC. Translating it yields CASSYLRGHEQYF.